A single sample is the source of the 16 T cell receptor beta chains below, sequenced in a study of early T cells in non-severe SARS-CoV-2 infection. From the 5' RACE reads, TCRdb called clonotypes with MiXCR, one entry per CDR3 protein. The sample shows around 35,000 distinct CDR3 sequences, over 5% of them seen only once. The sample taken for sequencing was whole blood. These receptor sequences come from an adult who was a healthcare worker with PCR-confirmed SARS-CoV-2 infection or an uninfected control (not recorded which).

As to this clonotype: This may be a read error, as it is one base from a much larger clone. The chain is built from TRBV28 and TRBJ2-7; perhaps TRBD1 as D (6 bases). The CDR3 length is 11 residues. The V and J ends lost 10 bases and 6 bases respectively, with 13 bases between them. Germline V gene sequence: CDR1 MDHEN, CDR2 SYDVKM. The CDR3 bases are TGTGCCACGCGACAGGTCTGCGAGCAGTACTTC. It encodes CATRQVCEQYF.

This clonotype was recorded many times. This CDR3 is CASSPSGLASYEQYF. The CDR3 nucleotides are TGTGCCAGCAGTCCATCAGGCCTCGCCTCCTACGAGCAGTACTTC. The chain uses TRBV28 and TRBJ2-7; D unclear. The CDR3 spans 15 residues. CDR1 and CDR2 (germline): MDHEN, SYDVKM. The ends were cut back, 5 bases at V and 0 bases at J, with 14 bases in the middle.

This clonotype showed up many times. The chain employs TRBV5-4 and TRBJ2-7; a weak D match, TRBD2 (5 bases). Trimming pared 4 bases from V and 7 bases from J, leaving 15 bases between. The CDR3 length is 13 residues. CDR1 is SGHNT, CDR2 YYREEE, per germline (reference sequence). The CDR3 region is CASSRTGSGEQYF. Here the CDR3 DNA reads TGTGCCAGCAGCCGGACTGGATCCGGGGAGCAGTACTTC.

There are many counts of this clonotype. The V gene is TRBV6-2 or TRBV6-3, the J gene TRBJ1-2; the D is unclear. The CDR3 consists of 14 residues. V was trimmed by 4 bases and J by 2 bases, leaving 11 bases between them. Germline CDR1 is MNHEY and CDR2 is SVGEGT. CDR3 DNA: TGTGCCAGCAGTTTTTTTCGGTCGAACTATGGCTACACCTTC. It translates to CASSFFRSNYGYTF.

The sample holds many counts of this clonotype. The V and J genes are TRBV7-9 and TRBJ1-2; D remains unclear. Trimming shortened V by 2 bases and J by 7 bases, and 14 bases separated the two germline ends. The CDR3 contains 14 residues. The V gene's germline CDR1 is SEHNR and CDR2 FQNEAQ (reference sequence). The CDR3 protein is CASSLSTWQAGYTF. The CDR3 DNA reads TGTGCCAGCAGCTTAAGTACGTGGCAGGCTGGCTACACCTTC.

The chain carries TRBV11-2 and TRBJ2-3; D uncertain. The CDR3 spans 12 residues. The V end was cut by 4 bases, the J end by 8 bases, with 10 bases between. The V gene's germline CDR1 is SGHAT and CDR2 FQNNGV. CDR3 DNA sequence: TGTGCCAGCAGCTCGACGTTGGCTACGCAGTATTTT. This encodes CASSSTLATQYF.

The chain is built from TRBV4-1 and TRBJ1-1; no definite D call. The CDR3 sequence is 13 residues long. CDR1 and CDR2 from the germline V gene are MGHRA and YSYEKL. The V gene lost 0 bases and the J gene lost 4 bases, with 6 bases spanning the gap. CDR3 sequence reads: CASSQEGRTEAFF. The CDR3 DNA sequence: TGCGCCAGCAGCCAAGAAGGTCGCACTGAAGCTTTCTTT.

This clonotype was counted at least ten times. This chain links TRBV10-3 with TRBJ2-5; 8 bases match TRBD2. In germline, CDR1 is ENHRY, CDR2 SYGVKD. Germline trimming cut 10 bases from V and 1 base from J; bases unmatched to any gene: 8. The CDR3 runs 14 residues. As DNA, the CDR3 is TGTGCCACCGCAGCGGGAGTGACCCAAGAGACCCAGTACTTC. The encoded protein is CATAAGVTQETQYF.

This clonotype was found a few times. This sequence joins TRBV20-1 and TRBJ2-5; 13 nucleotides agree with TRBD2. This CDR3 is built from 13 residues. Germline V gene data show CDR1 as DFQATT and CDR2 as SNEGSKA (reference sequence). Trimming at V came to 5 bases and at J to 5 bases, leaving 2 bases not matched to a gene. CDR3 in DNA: TGCAGTGCTGGACTAGCGGGAGTGGAGACCCAGTACTTC. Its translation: CSAGLAGVETQYF.

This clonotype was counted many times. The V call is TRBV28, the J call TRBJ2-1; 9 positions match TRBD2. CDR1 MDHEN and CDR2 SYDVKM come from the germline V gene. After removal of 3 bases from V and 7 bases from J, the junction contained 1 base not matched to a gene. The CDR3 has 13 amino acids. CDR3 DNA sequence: TGTGCCAGCAGTTTGGGACTAGCTAATGAGCAGTTCTTC. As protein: CASSLGLANEQFF.

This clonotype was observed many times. The CDR3: CASRHTTDWNQPQHF. DNA of the CDR3: TGTGCCAGCAGACACACGACAGACTGGAATCAGCCCCAGCATTTT. The chain has TRBV28 and TRBJ1-5, with TRBD1 as a possible D gene (5 bases). The V and J ends lost 6 bases and 4 bases respectively, with 16 bases between them. Germline lookup yields CDR1 MDHEN and CDR2 SYDVKM. The CDR3 is made up of 15 amino acids.

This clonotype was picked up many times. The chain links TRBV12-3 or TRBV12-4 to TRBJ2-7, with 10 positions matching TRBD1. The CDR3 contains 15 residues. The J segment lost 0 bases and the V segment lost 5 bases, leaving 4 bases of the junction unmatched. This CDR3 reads CASSPGQGDSYEQYF. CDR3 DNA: TGTGCCAGCAGTCCCGGACAGGGGGACTCCTACGAGCAGTACTTC.

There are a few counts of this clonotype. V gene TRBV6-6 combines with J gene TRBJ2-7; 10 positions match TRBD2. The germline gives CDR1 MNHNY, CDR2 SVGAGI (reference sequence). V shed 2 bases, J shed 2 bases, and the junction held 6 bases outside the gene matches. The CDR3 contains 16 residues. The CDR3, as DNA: TGTGCCAGCAGTTACACAAGCGGGAGGGACCCCTACGAGCAGTACTTC. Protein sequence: CASSYTSGRDPYEQYF.

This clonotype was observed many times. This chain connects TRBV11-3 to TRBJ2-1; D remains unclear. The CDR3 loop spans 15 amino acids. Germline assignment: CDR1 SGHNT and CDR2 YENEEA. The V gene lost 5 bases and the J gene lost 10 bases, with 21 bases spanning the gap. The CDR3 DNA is TGTGCCAGCAGCCCCACACGAGAGATGGATCGCGAGCAGTTCTTC. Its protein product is CASSPTREMDREQFF.

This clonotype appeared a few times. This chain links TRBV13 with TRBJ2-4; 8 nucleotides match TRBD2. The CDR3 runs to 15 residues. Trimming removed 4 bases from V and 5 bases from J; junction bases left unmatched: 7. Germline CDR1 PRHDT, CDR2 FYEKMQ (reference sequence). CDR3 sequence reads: CASSWGSGIQNIQYF. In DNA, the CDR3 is TGTGCCAGCAGCTGGGGTAGCGGGATCCAAAACATTCAGTACTTC.

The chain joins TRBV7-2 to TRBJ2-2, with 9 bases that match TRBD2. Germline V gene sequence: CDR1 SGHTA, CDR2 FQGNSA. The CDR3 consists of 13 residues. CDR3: CAGRGGATGELFF. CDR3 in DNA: TGTGCAGGCCGCGGGGGGGCCACCGGGGAGCTGTTTTTT. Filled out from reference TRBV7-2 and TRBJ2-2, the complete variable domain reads GAGVSQSPSNKVTEKGKDVELRCDPISGHTALYWYRQSLGQGLEFLIYFQGNSAPDKSGLPSDRFSAERTGGSVSTLTIQRTQQEDSAVYLCAGRGGATGELFFGEGSRLTVL.